Sequencing of this T cell receptor beta chain was carried out in a study (dated by TCRdb to the mid-2010s). Some background on the complete study: In people whose bodies naturally kept HIV infection under control, the researchers looked into where HIV persistence comes from.

The library was prepared using 5' RACE. Instrument on record: Illumina HiSeq 2000. Using fastp trimming at Q25 and MiXCR clonotype assembly, TCRdb reanalyzed the public sequencing data and kept in-frame beta chains. Identical CDR3 protein sequences are pooled into one entry, listed with their most common genes and DNA. The sample table records around 300 distinct CDR3 sequences; around 6.7% of these occur just once. The ten most abundant clones make up roughly nine tenths of the sample. This clonotype was counted only a few times. Its binding antigen is unknown. No much larger clone is present one base from it, and per-base qualities are unavailable. Sequenced sample: effector memory T cells from blood PBMCs. The cell subset or site label here, explained by the study, means: effector memory CD4+ T cells. The sequence was obtained from a male donor with HIV.

CDR3 region: CAISDDSSSYEQYF. The DNA is TGTGCCATCAGTGACGACAGCAGCTCCTACGAGCAGTACTTC. The rearrangement combines TRBV10-3 with TRBJ2-7; TRBD1 might be the D gene, on 5 matching bases. Deletion took 3 bases off V and 0 bases off J, with a span of 9 bases between the germline ends. The CDR3 runs 14 amino acids, cysteine and phenylalanine included. Left in the record is the CDR3 DNA by itself, 42 bases read in frame from the first base. Reading the germline V gene gives CDR1 ENHRY and CDR2 SYGVKD.